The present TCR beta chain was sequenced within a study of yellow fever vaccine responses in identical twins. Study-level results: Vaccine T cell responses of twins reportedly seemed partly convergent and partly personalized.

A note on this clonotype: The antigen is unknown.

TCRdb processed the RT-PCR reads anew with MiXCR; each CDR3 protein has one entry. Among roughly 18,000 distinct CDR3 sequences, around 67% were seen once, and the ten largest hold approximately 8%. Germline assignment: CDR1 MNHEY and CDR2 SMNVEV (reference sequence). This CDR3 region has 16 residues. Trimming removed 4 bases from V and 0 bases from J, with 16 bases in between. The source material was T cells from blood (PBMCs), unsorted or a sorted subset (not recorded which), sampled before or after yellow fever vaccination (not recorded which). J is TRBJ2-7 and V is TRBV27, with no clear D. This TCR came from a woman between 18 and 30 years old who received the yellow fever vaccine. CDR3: CASSSLTAYASYEQYF. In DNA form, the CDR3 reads TGTGCCAGCAGTTCCCTGACTGCTTACGCCTCCTACGAGCAGTACTTC.